A single sample is the source of the 31 T cell receptor beta chains below, sequenced in a study of T cells after yellow fever vaccination. Each CDR3 protein is one row after TCRdb ran MiXCR on the 5' RACE reads. The table shows about 500,000 distinct CDR3 sequences, with roughly 17% occurring only once. This material consisted of PBMCs, taken about 5 days after the first yellow fever vaccination. The receptors come from a man younger than 30 who received the YFV17D yellow fever vaccine.

V usage is TRBV3-1 and J usage is TRBJ2-1, with 8 positions matching TRBD2. This CDR3 has 16 amino acids. Germline-derived CDR1 and CDR2 are LGHDT and YNNKEL (reference sequence). With 3 bases clipped from V and 8 bases from J, the junction kept 12 bases outside the gene matches. The CDR3 spells CASSQSPGLGVYEQFF. The CDR3 bases are TGTGCCAGCAGCCAGTCCCCGGGACTAGGGGTTTATGAGCAGTTCTTC.

This clonotype was observed a handful of times. The V and J genes are TRBV20-1 and TRBJ1-5; D call uncertain. The CDR3 extends over 13 amino acids. Trimming removed 6 bases from V and 3 bases from J, with 12 bases in between. Germline-derived CDR1 and CDR2 are DFQATT and SNEGSKA (reference sequence). The CDR3: CSAVVGNNQPQHF. The CDR3 DNA is TGCAGTGCCGTGGTGGGTAACAATCAGCCCCAGCATTTT.

This clonotype was recorded at least ten times. The J gene is TRBJ2-7, the V gene TRBV4-1; possibly TRBD1 for D (6 bases). The CDR3 is 14 residues long. Trimming stripped 0 bases from V and 6 bases from J, with 12 bases between. The V gene's germline CDR1 is MGHRA and CDR2 YSYEKL. Here the CDR3 DNA reads TGCGCCAGCAGCCAAGATCTTACAGGGCGCGAGCAGTACTTC. It yields the protein CASSQDLTGREQYF.

This chain links TRBV7-8 with TRBJ1-5; possibly TRBD1 for D (5 bases). Germline V gene sequence: CDR1 SGHVS, CDR2 FQNEAQ. Trimming cost V 5 bases and J 0 bases, with 17 bases left between them. The CDR3 sequence is 17 residues long. CDR3 amino acids: CASSPLGAQDSNQPQHF. Here the CDR3 DNA reads TGTGCCAGCAGCCCACTAGGGGCCCAAGATAGCAATCAGCCCCAGCATTTT.

This clonotype was found a few times. In DNA form, the CDR3 reads TGCGCCAGCAGCTCCCGGGCCTCTCCGGGCGGGGAGCTGTTTTTT. Protein product: CASSSRASPGGELFF. The J gene is TRBJ2-2, the V gene TRBV5-1; no clear D. Per germline, CDR1 SGHRS and CDR2 YFSETQ. This CDR3 region has 15 residues. V dropped 3 bases and J dropped 7 bases, with 16 bases sitting between them.

The chain carries TRBV20-1 and TRBJ2-1; no definite D call. The CDR3 is made up of 11 amino acids. CDR1 and CDR2 (germline): DFQATT, SNEGSKA (reference sequence). V was cut by 8 bases and J by 4 bases, with 9 bases left in between. This CDR3 reads CSLDHYNEQFF. The CDR3 coding sequence is TGCAGTTTAGACCATTACAATGAGCAGTTCTTC.

V is TRBV27 and J is TRBJ1-2; D is unresolved. This CDR3 region has 15 residues. The germline V and J ends were trimmed by 8 bases and 0 bases, with 16 bases remaining between them. Per germline, CDR1 MNHEY and CDR2 SMNVEV (reference sequence). The CDR3 bases are TGTGCCAGCCTCCGGGATGCCAACTCTAACTATGGCTACACCTTC. This sequence encodes CASLRDANSNYGYTF.

In its sample, this clonotype was seen a few times. This chain connects TRBV6-1 to TRBJ2-3, with TRBD2 identical over 11 bases. Germline CDR1 is MNHNS and CDR2 is SASEGT. V lost 5 bases, J lost 2 bases, and 6 bases stayed unmatched. The CDR3 is made up of 16 amino acids. CDR3 coding DNA: TGTGCCAGCAGTCGCCGTAGCGGGGGGGCCACAGATACGCAGTATTTT. The encoded protein is CASSRRSGGATDTQYF.

This clonotype was detected only a few times. The junction differs from germline at one of its ends, possibly a read error. The V and J genes are TRBV7-9 and TRBJ2-5; D might be TRBD2 (7 bases). The V gene's germline CDR1 is SEHNR and CDR2 FQNEAQ (reference sequence). The CDR3 extends over 11 amino acids. CDR3 residues: CASYGGRSTVF. Here the CDR3 DNA reads TGTGCCAGCTACGGGGGGCGCTCCACGGTCTTC.

This clonotype was counted at least ten times. The chain has TRBV5-6 and TRBJ2-4; 7 nucleotides line up with TRBD1. Looked up from germline, CDR1 is SGHDT and CDR2 is YYEEEE. The CDR3 covers 14 residues. The V segment lost 4 bases and the J segment 6 bases; nucleotides outside the gene matches: 7. DNA of the CDR3: TGTGCCAGCAGCCTCCGACAGGGTGCAAACATTCAGTACTTC. Its translation: CASSLRQGANIQYF.

This clonotype was observed a few times. CDR3 sequence: CASSLGRRQYF. In nucleotides, the CDR3 is TGTGCCAGCAGCCTGGGGAGACGGCAGTACTTC. The rearrangement links TRBV7-8 to TRBJ2-7; the D gene is possibly TRBD2 (5 bases). The V gene's germline CDR1 is SGHVS and CDR2 FQNEAQ. The CDR3 is 11 amino acids. Trimming cost V 5 bases and J 9 bases, with 11 bases left between them.

The V call is TRBV18, the J call TRBJ2-5; D uncertain. Germline loops: CDR1 KGHSH, CDR2 LQKENI. CDR3 length: 13 amino acids. The germline V and J ends were trimmed by 3 bases and 5 bases, with 10 bases remaining between them. CDR3 loop: CASSPDESETQYF. The CDR3 DNA sequence: TGTGCCAGCTCACCTGATGAGAGTGAGACCCAGTACTTC.

The rearrangement joins TRBV27 to TRBJ1-2, with D possibly TRBD1 on 5 matching bases. Trimming took off 5 bases at V and 6 bases at J, with 16 bases between the two ends. The CDR3 is made up of 14 amino acids. Germline V gene sequence: CDR1 MNHEY, CDR2 SMNVEV (reference sequence). The DNA of the CDR3 is TGTGCCAGCAGTCCCGTCGGGGGAGCCGATGGCTACACCTTC. Its protein product is CASSPVGGADGYTF.

Concerning this clonotype itself: Here the CDR3 omits its conserved ending phenylalanine or tryptophan, so a read error is the likely source. The V and J genes are TRBV10-2 and TRBJ2-2; 11 bases fit TRBD2. The CDR3 runs 15 residues. Germline CDR1 WSHSY, CDR2 SAAADI. With 8 bases clipped from V and 6 bases from J, the junction kept 8 bases outside the gene matches. CDR3 region: CASEGSGGASGELFS. In DNA, the CDR3 is TGCGCCAGCGAGGGTAGCGGGGGGGCCTCCGGGGAGCTGTTTTCT.

The chain has TRBV28 and TRBJ1-1, with no clear D. CDR1 MDHEN and CDR2 SYDVKM come from the germline V gene. Trimming took 7 bases from V and 0 from J, leaving 9 bases between them. This CDR3 has 13 amino acids. The CDR3 loop reads CASINDMNTEAFF. The CDR3 DNA follows: TGTGCCAGCATAAATGACATGAACACTGAAGCTTTCTTT.

The V gene is TRBV4-2, the J gene TRBJ1-2, with D tentatively TRBD1 (5 bases). The CDR3 extends over 13 amino acids. Trimming left V 4 bases short and J 7 bases short, with 13 bases between. Germline V gene data show CDR1 as LGHNA and CDR2 as YNFKEQ. The CDR3 sequence is CASSRGRVVGYTF. CDR3 DNA sequence: TGTGCCAGCAGCCGCGGCAGGGTCGTTGGCTACACCTTC.

The chain carries TRBV11-2 and TRBJ2-5; 10 bases agree with TRBD2. The V and J ends lost 4 bases and 4 bases, in that order; junction bases with no gene match: 6. The CDR3 spans 15 residues. Germline assignment: CDR1 SGHAT and CDR2 FQNNGV. CDR3 coding DNA: TGTGCCAGCAGCTACCTAGCGGGGGAGATAGAGACCCAGTACTTC. As protein: CASSYLAGEIETQYF.

The chain joins TRBV9 to TRBJ1-5; D call uncertain. The V end lost 3 bases, the J end lost 1 base, and 8 bases lay between the germline ends. The CDR3 runs to 14 residues. Germline assignment: CDR1 SGDLS and CDR2 YYNGEE. The CDR3 DNA follows: TGTGCCAGCAGCGCCCCCCCAAGCAATCAGCCCCAGCATTTT. It encodes CASSAPPSNQPQHF.

V usage is TRBV9 and J usage is TRBJ1-1; D ambiguous. Germline CDR1 reads SGDLS; CDR2 reads YYNGEE. Trimming took off 0 bases at V and 0 bases at J, with 9 bases between the two ends. The CDR3 is 15 residues long. The chain's CDR3 is CASSVGGVLNTEAFF. CDR3 bases: TGTGCCAGCAGCGTAGGCGGGGTCTTGAACACTGAAGCTTTCTTT.

This clonotype appeared many times. The chain couples TRBV27 to TRBJ1-5, with no clear D. With 6 bases removed from V and 3 bases from J, the gap between germline ends came to 12 bases. The CDR3 is 14 residues long. Germline V gene lookup returns CDR1 MNHEY and CDR2 SMNVEV (reference sequence). CDR3 DNA: TGTGCCAGCAGAGCGACGGGCTTCAATCAGCCCCAGCATTTT. Translation gives CASRATGFNQPQHF.

This clonotype was counted at least ten times. The CDR3 nucleotides are TGCGCCAGCAGCAGTCTAGCGGGGGGGGACAATGAGCAGTTCTTC. It specifies CASSSLAGGDNEQFF. The gene calls are TRBV4-1 and TRBJ2-1; 12 bases map to TRBD2. The CDR3 has 15 residues. Germline loops: CDR1 MGHRA, CDR2 YSYEKL. The trim removed 5 bases at V and 5 bases at J, leaving 4 bases unmatched.

This chain uses TRBV4-2 with TRBJ2-1; the D is unclear. The length of the CDR3 is 16 residues. Germline CDR1 LGHNA, CDR2 YNFKEQ. The V gene lost 4 bases and the J gene lost 3 bases, with 16 bases spanning the gap. CDR3 amino acids: CASSPDPESLYNEQFF. Here the CDR3 DNA reads TGTGCCAGCAGCCCAGACCCGGAAAGCCTCTACAATGAGCAGTTCTTC.

This clonotype has just a few counts. DNA of the CDR3: TGCAGTGCTAGACCCCAGGGATACAATGAGCAGTTCTTC. It encodes CSARPQGYNEQFF. The V call is TRBV20-1, the J call TRBJ2-1, with a possible D match to TRBD1 (5 bases). The CDR3 totals 13 residues. V was trimmed by 2 bases and J by 4 bases, leaving 9 bases between them. Germline CDR1 reads DFQATT; CDR2 reads SNEGSKA (reference sequence).

There are a few counts of this clonotype. The J gene is TRBJ2-5, the V gene TRBV3-1; no clear D gene. Germline CDR1 is LGHDT and CDR2 is YNNKEL (reference sequence). Trimming took off 2 bases at V and 4 bases at J, with 11 bases between the two ends. CDR3 length: 14 amino acids. The CDR3 DNA sequence: TGTGCCAGCAGCCAAAACGAGTTCCCAGAGACCCAGTACTTC. Encoded protein: CASSQNEFPETQYF.

The chain uses TRBV12-5 and TRBJ2-2; 9 bases agree with TRBD2. Germline assignment: CDR1 LGHNT and CDR2 FRNRAP. CDR3 length: 16 residues. Germline trimming cut 5 bases from V and 2 bases from J; bases unmatched to any gene: 6. This CDR3 is CASGIPGLANTGELFF. DNA of the CDR3: TGTGCTAGTGGTATACCGGGACTAGCCAACACCGGGGAGCTGTTTTTT.

The genes are TRBV20-1 and TRBJ2-5, with D perhaps TRBD2 (7 bases). V was clipped by 2 bases and J by 2 bases, with 15 bases between them. Germline V CDR1 and CDR2: DFQATT, SNEGSKA (reference sequence). This CDR3 has 15 amino acids. CDR3 sequence (DNA): TGCAGTGCTAGACCACCGGGGGGCCGGCAAGAGACCCAGTACTTC. It translates to CSARPPGGRQETQYF.

This clonotype has only a few counts. The chain couples TRBV10-3 to TRBJ1-6, with no clear D. Germline loops: CDR1 ENHRY, CDR2 SYGVKD. The CDR3 is 14 amino acids. Trimming removed 9 bases from V and 7 bases from J, with 16 bases in between. The CDR3, as DNA: TGTGCCATTAAAGGTGGGGTGAGGAATTCACCCCTCCACTTT. This sequence encodes CAIKGGVRNSPLHF.

This clonotype was seen a handful of times. The rearrangement joins TRBV6-5 to TRBJ2-5; TRBD1 matches 10 bases. The germline V gene has CDR1 MNHEY and CDR2 SVGAGI. CDR3 length: 16 amino acids. Trimming at V came to 4 bases and at J to 1 base, leaving 6 bases not matched to a gene. In DNA form, the CDR3 reads TGTGCCAGCAGTTCCACGGGACAGGGGACCCAAGAGACCCAGTACTTC. Translating it yields CASSSTGQGTQETQYF.

Only a few counts were recorded for this clonotype. This chain uses TRBV12-3 or TRBV12-4 with TRBJ1-1; D uncertain. Trimming shortened V by 7 bases and J by 4 bases, and 16 bases separated the two germline ends. The length of the CDR3 is 14 residues. The CDR3 sequence: CASTQAGGGTEAFF. As DNA, the CDR3 is TGTGCCAGCACCCAAGCGGGCGGCGGCACTGAAGCTTTCTTT.

The V gene is TRBV14, the J gene TRBJ1-6; TRBD1 matches at 10 bases. There are 15 residues in the CDR3. In germline, CDR1 is SGHDN, CDR2 FVKESK. The V segment lost 2 bases and the J segment 9 bases; nucleotides outside the gene matches: 4. The chain's CDR3 is CASSQRQGAVSPLHF. The CDR3 region has the DNA TGTGCCAGCAGCCAAAGACAGGGGGCTGTTTCACCCCTCCACTTT.

This clonotype was seen a few times. The V gene is TRBV3-1, the J gene TRBJ2-3; D unclear. Trimming cost V 4 bases and J 0 bases, with 17 bases left between them. CDR3 size: 17 residues. CDR1 is LGHDT and CDR2 is YNNKEL in the germline V gene (reference sequence). The CDR3 sequence: CASSLSSLGFSTDTQYF. The DNA of the CDR3 is TGTGCCAGCAGCCTTTCCTCGTTAGGGTTCAGCACAGATACGCAGTATTTT.